The entry below describes one T cell receptor (beta chain). The antigen remains unidentified. The repertoire was sequenced with immunoSEQ multiplex PCR; TCRdb's copy has only in-frame clones and lacks some. The data contain approximately 71,000 clones, 60% to 85% of them singletons. This sample was taken from a study of T cell responses to AZD1222 COVID-19 vaccine. The wider study: Analyses pooled second doses at about 4 or about 12 weeks.

Points from the study as a whole: Unmutated regions of variants are reportedly targeted by nearly half of spike-specific TCRs. After the peak T cell response, and only then, were repertoires sampled. The donor group comprised mostly white British people and more females; the analysis possibly underestimated clonal diversity.

The receptor comes from an adult in good health. Material: peripheral blood, obtained on day 0 of AZD1222 vaccination.

CDR3 nucleotides: TGTGCCAGCAGTTTACTTCGGGGACAGTTTAAAGTCTACGAGCAGTACTTC. It codes for CASSLLRGQFKVYEQYF. The V gene is TRBV28, the J gene TRBJ2-7; 7 bases are shared with TRBD1. Germline V CDR1 and CDR2: MDHEN, SYDVKM. The J segment lost 3 bases and the V segment lost 2 bases, leaving 13 bases of the junction unmatched. This CDR3 is 17 amino acids long.